This T cell receptor (beta chain) was observed in a study of blood T cell repertoires in COVID-19. Overall study context: Spain, Italy and the United States supplied samples that represented acute and convalescent COVID-19.

Per the study methods: By means of reference gene primer amplification, nucleated cell counts were estimated. Sequenced by immunoSEQ multiplex PCR; TCRdb stores in-frame clones only, minus some. V and J calls and clone size are given by that table; D and trimming were obtained from the DNA. The sample shows around 190,000 clones, roughly 80% of them seen only once. The clonotype was recovered from a woman in her sixties with COVID-19, enrolled during active disease. The sample consisted of peripheral blood.

The CDR3 DNA follows: TGCGCCAGCCACGAGAACACAGATACGCAGTATTTT. Its protein is CASHENTDTQYF. The chain recombines TRBV5-1 with TRBJ2-3; D call uncertain. Per the germline V gene, CDR1 is SGHRS and CDR2 is YFSETQ. The CDR3 extends over 12 amino acids. The germline V and J ends were trimmed by 7 bases and 2 bases, with 8 bases remaining between them.